This T cell receptor (beta chain) emerged from a study of human CD8 memory T cell subsets. This clonotype is medium-sized by frequency. Germline assignment: CDR1 SGHAT and CDR2 FQNNGV. This CDR3 is 14 amino acids long. Scientists made TCR beta libraries using UMI-labeled 5' RACE. TCRdb reprocessed the 5' RACE reads and reports one entry per CDR3 protein, with no DNA. The table lists about 10,000 distinct CDR3 sequences. The authors enriched total CD8+ T cells by negative magnetic separation. The rearrangement joins TRBV11-2 to TRBJ2-7; TCRdb's D call, TRBD2, is unchecked because there is no DNA. The TCR was taken from a human donor in good health. Sequenced sample: CD8+ T cells from PBMCs. CDR3 region: CASSQGHTDYEQYF.